These T cell receptor beta chains were read from a single sample in a study of blood T cell repertoires in COVID-19. Assay used: immunoSEQ multiplex PCR; TCRdb lists only in-frame clones, some missing. The sample carries over 200,000 clones, about 90% recorded once. Sequenced sample: peripheral blood. These receptors all stem from a man aged 40-49 years with active or convalescent COVID-19. The CDR3 runs from the conserved cysteine through the conserved F or W. D genes are given only for firm matches. Some rows have no size entry. The others give once, few or many, or a class for an expanded clone.

D gene	V gene	CDR3 length	clone size	J gene	CDR3 protein	CDR3 DNA
TRBD2	TRBV19	12	.	TRBJ2-7	CATGGGVHEQYF	TGTGCCACCGGGGGGGGCGTCCACGAGCAGTACTTC
.	TRBV11-2	14	.	TRBJ2-5	CASSLEVGRRDQYF	TGTGCCAGCAGCTTAGAGGTGGGGCGGCGGGACCAGTACTTC
.	TRBV27	13	.	TRBJ2-7	CASSPYREYEQYF	TGTGCCAGCAGTCCATACAGAGAATACGAGCAGTACTTC
TRBD1	TRBV7-3	15	.	TRBJ1-2	CASSFIGGTGRGYTF	TGTGCCAGCAGCTTTATAGGGGGGACAGGGAGAGGCTACACCTTC
TRBD2	TRBV3-1/TRBV3-2	15	.	TRBJ2-5	CASSQDPGLEETQYF	TGTGCCAGCAGCCAAGATCCGGGACTAGAAGAGACCCAGTACTTC
.	TRBV24-1	13	few	TRBJ2-5	CATSGTPKETQYF	TGTGCCACCAGTGGGACACCAAAAGAGACCCAGTACTTC
TRBD2	TRBV9	14	.	TRBJ2-2	CASSPGLAPGELFF	TGTGCCAGCAGCCCGGGACTAGCTCCCGGGGAGCTGTTTTTT
.	TRBV9	15	.	TRBJ2-2	CASSVAGYPTGELFF	TGTGCCAGCAGCGTAGCAGGGTACCCTACCGGGGAGCTGTTTTTT
TRBD2	TRBV10-2	17	once	TRBJ2-7	CASSDPGLTSGGSEQYF	TGCGCCAGCAGTGATCCGGGGTTAACTAGCGGGGGCTCCGAGCAGTACTTC
TRBD2	TRBV7-9	15	.	TRBJ2-5	CASSLGRREQETQYF	TGTGCCAGCAGCTTAGGTCGGCGGGAGCAAGAGACCCAGTACTTC
.	TRBV6-4	13	few	TRBJ2-2	CASSDSSTGELFF	TGTGCCAGCAGTGACTCTAGCACCGGGGAGCTGTTTTTT
TRBD2	TRBV7-8	14	.	TRBJ2-1	CASLRLANGNEQFF	TGTGCCAGCTTAAGACTAGCGAACGGTAATGAGCAGTTCTTC
TRBD2	TRBV19	16	.	TRBJ2-1	CASSIGTSGIYNEQFF	TGTGCCAGTAGTATCGGGACTAGCGGGATATACAATGAGCAGTTCTTC
.	TRBV6-1	15	.	TRBJ1-1	CASSERSRENTEAFF	TGTGCCAGCAGTGAAAGGAGCAGGGAGAACACTGAAGCTTTCTTT
TRBD1	TRBV5-1	14	.	TRBJ1-1	CASSPDRSNTEAFF	TGCGCCAGCAGCCCGGACAGGAGCAACACTGAAGCTTTCTTT
TRBD1	TRBV20-1	16	once	TRBJ1-2	CSASYIFAGGLGGYTF	TGCAGTGCTAGTTACATATTTGCAGGGGGCCTAGGAGGCTACACCTTC
TRBD2	TRBV7-9	15	.	TRBJ2-3	CASSLTSGGADTQYF	TGTGCCAGCAGCCTTACTAGCGGGGGGGCAGATACGCAGTATTTT
TRBD2	TRBV27	13	.	TRBJ2-7	CASSFRGVYEQYF	TGTGCCAGCAGTTTTCGGGGGGTTTACGAGCAGTACTTC
.	TRBV9	13	.	TRBJ1-2	CASSDQGYYGYTF	TGTGCCAGCAGCGATCAGGGATACTATGGCTACACCTTC
.	TRBV27	13	.	TRBJ1-2	CASSSGQNLGYTF	TGTGCCAGCAGTTCAGGACAGAACCTTGGCTACACCTTC
.	TRBV18	13	.	TRBJ1-1	CASSQTDLARAFF	TGTGCCAGCTCACAAACAGATTTGGCTCGGGCTTTCTTT
.	TRBV28	13	once	TRBJ1-1	CASGLQGRTEAFF	TGTGCCAGCGGGCTACAGGGAAGGACTGAAGCTTTCTTT
.	TRBV10-3	13	.	TRBJ1-5	CAISDHSNQPQHF	TGTGCCATCAGTGATCATAGCAATCAGCCCCAGCATTTT
TRBD1	TRBV28	15	few	TRBJ1-5	CASRPTGESNQPQHF	TGTGCCAGCAGACCGACAGGGGAAAGCAATCAGCCCCAGCATTTT
.	TRBV7-3	15	.	TRBJ1-1	CASSLTTGGNTEAFF	TGTGCCAGCAGCTTAACGACGGGGGGTAACACTGAAGCTTTCTTT
.	TRBV19	13	.	TRBJ1-2	CASRLQENYGYTF	TGTGCCAGTAGGTTACAGGAAAACTATGGCTACACCTTC
.	TRBV28	15	.	TRBJ1-6	CASSLLGEYNSPLHF	TGTGCCAGCAGTTTGCTCGGAGAATATAATTCACCCCTCCACTTT
.	TRBV27	13	.	TRBJ1-6	CASRFSGNSPLHF	TGTGCCAGCCGTTTCTCGGGGAATTCACCCCTCCACTTT
.	TRBV6-1	15	.	TRBJ2-3	CASSEGGTGTDTQYF	TGTGCCAGCAGTGAAGGTGGCACCGGCACAGATACGCAGTATTTT
TRBD2	TRBV10-1	14	few	TRBJ2-5	CASSESSGRETQYF	TGCGCCAGCAGTGAGTCATCCGGGAGGGAGACCCAGTACTTC
TRBD2	TRBV25-1	16	.	TRBJ2-5	CASSELLAGGQETQYF	TGTGCCAGCAGTGAATTACTAGCGGGGGGCCAAGAGACCCAGTACTTC
.	TRBV4-1	15	.	TRBJ1-5	CASSQDKLSHQPQHF	TGCGCCAGCAGCCAAGATAAGCTGAGCCATCAGCCCCAGCATTTT
TRBD1	TRBV30	15	.	TRBJ2-1	CAWSAGTGGFNEQFF	TGTGCCTGGAGTGCCGGGACAGGGGGCTTCAATGAGCAGTTCTTC
.	TRBV13	12	.	TRBJ2-7	CASSLGGGQQYF	TGTGCCAGCAGCTTAGGCGGGGGTCAGCAGTACTTC
TRBD2	TRBV19	14	.	TRBJ2-1	CASRVAGDYNEQFF	TGTGCCAGTAGGGTAGCGGGGGATTACAATGAGCAGTTCTTC
.	TRBV30	11	.	TRBJ1-2	CAWSALYGYTF	TGTGCCTGGAGTGCCCTCTATGGCTACACCTTC
.	TRBV29-1	11	.	TRBJ2-1	CSVETDNEQFF	TGCAGCGTTGAGACAGACAATGAGCAGTTCTTC
.	TRBV30	12	.	TRBJ2-7	CAWGQGGPEQYF	TGTGCCTGGGGACAGGGAGGGCCCGAGCAGTACTTC
.	TRBV6-5	14	.	TRBJ1-3	CASKPWTFGNTIYF	TGTGCCAGCAAACCTTGGACTTTTGGAAACACCATATATTTT
.	TRBV6-5	15	.	TRBJ2-7	CASSPRRGSSYEQYF	TGTGCCAGCAGCCCCCGAAGAGGCAGCTCCTACGAGCAGTACTTC
TRBD1	TRBV3-1/TRBV3-2	17	.	TRBJ1-1	CASSSTGTGWTGTEAFF	TGTGCCAGCAGTTCAACCGGGACAGGGTGGACCGGCACTGAAGCTTTCTTT
.	TRBV27	16	.	TRBJ2-1	CASSLGILSSYNEQFF	TGTGCCAGCAGTTTGGGCATCCTAAGCTCCTACAATGAGCAGTTCTTC
.	TRBV30	13	few	TRBJ1-1	CAWSTGLRTEAFF	TGTGCCTGGAGTACAGGGTTAAGGACTGAAGCTTTCTTT
.	TRBV5-1	12	.	TRBJ2-7	CASSLTAYEQYF	TGCGCCAGCAGCTTGACAGCCTACGAGCAGTACTTC
.	TRBV19	13	.	TRBJ2-7	CASSIQGFDEQYF	TGTGCCAGTAGTATACAGGGGTTCGACGAGCAGTACTTC
.	TRBV19	15	.	TRBJ2-1	CASSIRGTSYNEQFF	TGTGCCAGTAGTATTCGGGGGACCTCCTACAATGAGCAGTTCTTC
.	TRBV7-8	14	.	TRBJ2-5	CASSRQVARETQYF	TGTGCCAGCAGCCGACAGGTGGCTCGGGAGACCCAGTACTTC
TRBD1	TRBV2	14	.	TRBJ1-3	CASSLDRGRNTIYF	TGTGCCAGCAGCCTCGACAGGGGTAGAAACACCATATATTTT
.	TRBV19	15	.	TRBJ2-1	CASSVGQGNHNEQFF	TGTGCCAGTAGTGTTGGTCAGGGTAACCACAATGAGCAGTTCTTC
.	TRBV6-5	15	.	TRBJ1-5	CASSRDWSNNQPQHF	TGTGCCAGCAGTCGGGATTGGAGCAACAATCAGCCCCAGCATTTT
TRBD2	TRBV5-4	19	.	TRBJ2-6	CASSLTREREWTGANVLTF	TGTGCCAGCAGCCTCACTCGGGAGCGGGAGTGGACCGGGGCCAACGTCCTGACTTTC
.	TRBV12-3/TRBV12-4	12	.	TRBJ2-3	CASSRSTDTQYF	TGTGCCAGCAGTCGGAGCACAGATACGCAGTATTTT
TRBD1	TRBV2	14	.	TRBJ1-5	CASSDRTGLQPQHF	TGTGCCAGCAGTGACCGGACAGGGTTACAGCCCCAGCATTTT
.	TRBV5-1	16	.	TRBJ1-2	CASSLTGFLRGDGYTF	TGCGCCAGCAGCTTAACGGGATTCCTCCGTGGGGATGGCTACACCTTC
TRBD1	TRBV2	14	.	TRBJ2-5	CASSPGQGWETQYF	TGTGCCAGCAGCCCGGGACAGGGATGGGAGACCCAGTACTTC
.	TRBV7-8	14	.	TRBJ1-1	CASSRGTRNTEAFF	TGTGCCAGCAGCAGGGGGACAAGGAACACTGAAGCTTTCTTT
.	TRBV10-3	14	.	TRBJ1-6	CAISESSGNSPLHF	TGTGCCATCAGTGAGTCTTCAGGGAATTCACCCCTCCACTTT
.	TRBV5-1	15	.	TRBJ2-2	CASSLEGEASGELFF	TGCGCCAGCAGCTTGGAAGGGGAAGCGAGCGGGGAGCTGTTTTTT
TRBD2	TRBV4-2	16	.	TRBJ2-5	CASSPEPSGRAETQYF	TGTGCCAGCAGCCCGGAACCTAGCGGGAGGGCCGAGACCCAGTACTTC
TRBD2	TRBV5-1	17	.	TRBJ2-3	CASRDGLAGVFADTQYF	TGCGCCAGCAGGGACGGACTAGCGGGAGTTTTTGCAGATACGCAGTATTTT